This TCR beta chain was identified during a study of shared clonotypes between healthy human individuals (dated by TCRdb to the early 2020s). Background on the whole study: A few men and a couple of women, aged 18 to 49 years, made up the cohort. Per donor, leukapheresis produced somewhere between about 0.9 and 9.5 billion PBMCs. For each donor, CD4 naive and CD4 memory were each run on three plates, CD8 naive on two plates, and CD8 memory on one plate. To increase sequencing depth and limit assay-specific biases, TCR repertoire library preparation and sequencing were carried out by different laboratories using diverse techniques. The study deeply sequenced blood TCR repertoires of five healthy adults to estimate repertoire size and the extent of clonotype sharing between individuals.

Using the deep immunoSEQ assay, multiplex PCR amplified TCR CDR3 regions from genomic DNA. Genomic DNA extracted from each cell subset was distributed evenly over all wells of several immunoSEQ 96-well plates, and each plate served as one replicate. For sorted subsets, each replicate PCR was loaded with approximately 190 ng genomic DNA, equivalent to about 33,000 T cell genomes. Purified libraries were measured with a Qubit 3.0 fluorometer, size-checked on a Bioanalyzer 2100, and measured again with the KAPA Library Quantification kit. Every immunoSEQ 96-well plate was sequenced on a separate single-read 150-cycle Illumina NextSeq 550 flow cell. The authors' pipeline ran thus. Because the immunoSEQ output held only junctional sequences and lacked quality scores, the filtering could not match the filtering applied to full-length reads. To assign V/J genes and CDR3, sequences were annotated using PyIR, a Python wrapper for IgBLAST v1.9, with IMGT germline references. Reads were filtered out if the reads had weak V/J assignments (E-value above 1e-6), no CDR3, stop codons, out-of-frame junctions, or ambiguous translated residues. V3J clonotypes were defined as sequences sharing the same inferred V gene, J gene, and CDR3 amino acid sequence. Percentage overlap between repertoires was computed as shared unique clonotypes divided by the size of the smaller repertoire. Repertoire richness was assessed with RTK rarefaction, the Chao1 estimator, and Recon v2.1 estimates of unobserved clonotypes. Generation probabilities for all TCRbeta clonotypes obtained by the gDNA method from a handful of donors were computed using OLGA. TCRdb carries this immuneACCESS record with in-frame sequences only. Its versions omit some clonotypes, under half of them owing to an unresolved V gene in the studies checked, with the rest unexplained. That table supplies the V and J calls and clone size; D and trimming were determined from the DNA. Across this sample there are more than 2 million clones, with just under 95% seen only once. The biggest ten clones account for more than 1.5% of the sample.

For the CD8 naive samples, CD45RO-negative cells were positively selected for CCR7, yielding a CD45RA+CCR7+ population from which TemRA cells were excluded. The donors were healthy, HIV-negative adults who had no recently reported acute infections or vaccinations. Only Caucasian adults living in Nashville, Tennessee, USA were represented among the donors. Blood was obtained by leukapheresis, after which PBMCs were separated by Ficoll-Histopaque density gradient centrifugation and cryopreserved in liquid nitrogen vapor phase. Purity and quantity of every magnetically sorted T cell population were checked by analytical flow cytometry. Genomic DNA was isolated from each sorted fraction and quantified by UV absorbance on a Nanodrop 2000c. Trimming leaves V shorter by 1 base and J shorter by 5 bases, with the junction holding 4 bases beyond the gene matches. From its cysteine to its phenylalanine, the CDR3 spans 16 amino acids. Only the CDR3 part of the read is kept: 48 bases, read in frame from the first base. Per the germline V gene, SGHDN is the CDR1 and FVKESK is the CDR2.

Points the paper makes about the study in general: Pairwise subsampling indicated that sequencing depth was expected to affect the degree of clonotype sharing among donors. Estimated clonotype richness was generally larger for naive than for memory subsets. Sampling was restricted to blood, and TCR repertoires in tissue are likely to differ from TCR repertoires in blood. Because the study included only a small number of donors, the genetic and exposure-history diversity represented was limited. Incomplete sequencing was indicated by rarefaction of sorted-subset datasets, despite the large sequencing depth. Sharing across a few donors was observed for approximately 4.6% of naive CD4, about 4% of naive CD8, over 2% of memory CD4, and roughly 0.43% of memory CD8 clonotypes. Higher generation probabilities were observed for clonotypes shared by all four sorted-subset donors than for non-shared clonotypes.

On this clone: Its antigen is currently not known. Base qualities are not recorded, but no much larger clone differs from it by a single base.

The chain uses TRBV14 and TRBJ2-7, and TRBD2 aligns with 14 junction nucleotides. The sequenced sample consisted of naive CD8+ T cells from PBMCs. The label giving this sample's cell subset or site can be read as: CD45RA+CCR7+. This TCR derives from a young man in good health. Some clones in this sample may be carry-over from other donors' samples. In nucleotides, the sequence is TGTGCCAGCAGCCAAGTACGACTAGCGGGAGGGGACGAGCAGTACTTC. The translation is CASSQVRLAGGDEQYF.